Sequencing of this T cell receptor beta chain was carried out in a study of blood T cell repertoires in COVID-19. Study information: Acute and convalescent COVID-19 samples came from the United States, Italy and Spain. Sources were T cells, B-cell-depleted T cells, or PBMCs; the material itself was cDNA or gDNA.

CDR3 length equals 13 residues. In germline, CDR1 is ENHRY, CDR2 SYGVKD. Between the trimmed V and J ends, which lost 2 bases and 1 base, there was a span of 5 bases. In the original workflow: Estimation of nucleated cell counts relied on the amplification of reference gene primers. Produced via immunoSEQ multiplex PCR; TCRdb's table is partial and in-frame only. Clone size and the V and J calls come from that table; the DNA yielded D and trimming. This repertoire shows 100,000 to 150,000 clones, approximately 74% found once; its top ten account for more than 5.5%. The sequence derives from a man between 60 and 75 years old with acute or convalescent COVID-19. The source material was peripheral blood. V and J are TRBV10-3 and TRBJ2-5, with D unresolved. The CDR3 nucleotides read TGTGCCATCAGTGAGCGGAGCCAAGAGACCCAGTACTTC. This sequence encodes CAISERSQETQYF.